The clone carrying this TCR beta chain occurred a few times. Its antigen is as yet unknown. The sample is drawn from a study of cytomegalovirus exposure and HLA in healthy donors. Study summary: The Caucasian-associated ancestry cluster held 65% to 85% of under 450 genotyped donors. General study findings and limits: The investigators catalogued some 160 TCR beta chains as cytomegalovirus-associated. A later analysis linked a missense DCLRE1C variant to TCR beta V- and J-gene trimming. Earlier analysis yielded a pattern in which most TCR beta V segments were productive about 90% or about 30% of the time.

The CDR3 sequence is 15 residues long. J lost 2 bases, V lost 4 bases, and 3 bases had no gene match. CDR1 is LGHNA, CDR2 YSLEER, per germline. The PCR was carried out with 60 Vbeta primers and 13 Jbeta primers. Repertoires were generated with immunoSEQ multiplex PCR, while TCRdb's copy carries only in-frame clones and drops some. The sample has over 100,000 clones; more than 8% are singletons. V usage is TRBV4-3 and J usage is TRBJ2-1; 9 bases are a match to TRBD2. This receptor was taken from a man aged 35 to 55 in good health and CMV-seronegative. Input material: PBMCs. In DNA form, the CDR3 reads TGCGCCAGCAGCCTTAGCGGGGGTACCTACAATGAGCAGTTCTTC. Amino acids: CASSLSGGTYNEQFF.